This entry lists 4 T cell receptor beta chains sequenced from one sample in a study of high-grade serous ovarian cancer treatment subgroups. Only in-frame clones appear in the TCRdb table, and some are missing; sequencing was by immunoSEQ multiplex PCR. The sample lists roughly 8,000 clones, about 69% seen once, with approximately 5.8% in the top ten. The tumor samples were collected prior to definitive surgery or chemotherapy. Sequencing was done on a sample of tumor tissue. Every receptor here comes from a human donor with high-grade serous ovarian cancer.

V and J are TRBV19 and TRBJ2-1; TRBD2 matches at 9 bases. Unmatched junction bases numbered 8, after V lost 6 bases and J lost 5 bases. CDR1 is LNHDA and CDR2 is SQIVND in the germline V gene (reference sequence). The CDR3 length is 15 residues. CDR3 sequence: CASSLASGINNEQFF. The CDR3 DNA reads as TGTGCCAGTAGCCTCGCTAGCGGGATAAACAATGAGCAGTTCTTC.

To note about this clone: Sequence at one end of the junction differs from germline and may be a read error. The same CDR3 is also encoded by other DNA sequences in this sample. In DNA, the CDR3 is TGTGCCCCTAGCGGATACACAGATACACAGTATTTT. Amino acid sequence: CAPSGYTDTQYF. This chain joins TRBV6-7 and TRBJ2-3; TRBD2 matches at 7 bases. TRBV6-7 is annotated as an ORF whose role is uncertain. The CDR3 has 12 residues.

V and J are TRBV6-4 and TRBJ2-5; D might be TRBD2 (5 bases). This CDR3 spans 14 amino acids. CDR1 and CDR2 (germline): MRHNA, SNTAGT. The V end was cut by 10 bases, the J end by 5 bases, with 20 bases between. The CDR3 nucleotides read TGTGCCACTAAACCAGCGGAGGAGTCGGAGACCCAGTACTTC. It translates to CATKPAEESETQYF.

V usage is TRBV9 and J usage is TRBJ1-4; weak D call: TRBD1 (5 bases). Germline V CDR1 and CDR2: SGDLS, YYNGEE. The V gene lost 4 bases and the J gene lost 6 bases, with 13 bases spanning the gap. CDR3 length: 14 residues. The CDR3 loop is CASSHPGGDEKLFF. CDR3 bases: TGTGCCAGCAGCCACCCGGGAGGGGATGAAAAACTGTTTTTT.